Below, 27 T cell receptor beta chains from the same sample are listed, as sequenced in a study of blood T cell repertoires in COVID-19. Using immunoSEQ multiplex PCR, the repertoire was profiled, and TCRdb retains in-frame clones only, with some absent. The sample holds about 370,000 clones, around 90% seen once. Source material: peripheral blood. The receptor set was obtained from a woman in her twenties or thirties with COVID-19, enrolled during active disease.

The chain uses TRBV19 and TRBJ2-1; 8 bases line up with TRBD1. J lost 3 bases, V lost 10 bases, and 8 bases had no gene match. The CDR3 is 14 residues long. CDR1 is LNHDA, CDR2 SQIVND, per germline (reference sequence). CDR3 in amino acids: CATKSGQGYNEQFF. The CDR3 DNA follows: TGTGCCACTAAGTCAGGACAGGGCTACAATGAGCAGTTCTTC.

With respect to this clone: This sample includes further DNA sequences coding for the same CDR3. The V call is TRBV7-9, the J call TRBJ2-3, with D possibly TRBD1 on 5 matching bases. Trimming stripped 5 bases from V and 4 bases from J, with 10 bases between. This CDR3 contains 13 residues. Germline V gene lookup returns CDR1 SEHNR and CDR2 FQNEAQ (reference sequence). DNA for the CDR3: TGTGCCAGCAGCCCTAGGGGCCCAGATACGCAGTATTTT. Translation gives CASSPRGPDTQYF.

In DNA form, the CDR3 reads TGCGCCAGCAGCCAAGTTAGGGAGGGGACAGATACGCAGTATTTT. Its protein is CASSQVREGTDTQYF. This sequence joins TRBV4-3 and TRBJ2-3; 7 positions agree with TRBD2. V dropped 1 base and J dropped 3; count of bases not matched to a gene: 4. The CDR3 covers 15 residues. CDR1 is LGHNA, CDR2 YSLEER, per germline.

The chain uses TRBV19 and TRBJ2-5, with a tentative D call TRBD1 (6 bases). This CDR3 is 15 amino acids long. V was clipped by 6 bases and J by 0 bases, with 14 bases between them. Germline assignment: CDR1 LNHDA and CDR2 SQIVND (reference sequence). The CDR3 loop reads CASRAGTPNQETQYF. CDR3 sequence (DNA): TGTGCCAGTAGGGCCGGGACACCGAACCAAGAGACCCAGTACTTC.

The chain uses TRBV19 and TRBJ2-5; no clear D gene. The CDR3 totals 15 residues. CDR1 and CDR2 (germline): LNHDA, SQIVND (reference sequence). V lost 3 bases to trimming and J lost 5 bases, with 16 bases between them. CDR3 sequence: CASSIGSGTAETQYF. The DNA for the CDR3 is TGTGCCAGTAGTATTGGGTCAGGAACCGCGGAGACCCAGTACTTC.

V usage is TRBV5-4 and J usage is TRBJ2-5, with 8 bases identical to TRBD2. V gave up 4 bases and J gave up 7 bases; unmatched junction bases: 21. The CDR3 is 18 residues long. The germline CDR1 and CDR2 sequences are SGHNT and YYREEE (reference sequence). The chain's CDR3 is CASSTRSRSTGGAATQYF. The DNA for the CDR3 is TGTGCCAGCAGCACCAGGAGCCGGTCAACCGGGGGGGCCGCGACCCAGTACTTC.

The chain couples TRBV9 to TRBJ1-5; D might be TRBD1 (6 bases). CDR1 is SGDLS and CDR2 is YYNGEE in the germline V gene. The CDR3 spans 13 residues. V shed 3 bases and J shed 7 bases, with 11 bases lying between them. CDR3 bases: TGTGCCAGCAGCGCAACAGGGAGCCAGCCCCAGCATTTT. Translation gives CASSATGSQPQHF.

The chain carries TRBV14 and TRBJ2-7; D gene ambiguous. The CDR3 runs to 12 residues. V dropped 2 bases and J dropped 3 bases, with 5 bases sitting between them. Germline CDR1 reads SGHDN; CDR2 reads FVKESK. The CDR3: CASSQNGYEQYV. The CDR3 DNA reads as TGTGCCAGCAGCCAAAACGGCTACGAGCAGTACGTC.

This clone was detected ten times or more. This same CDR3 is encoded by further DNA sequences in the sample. The CDR3 spells CASSLQGAYEQYF. The DNA for the CDR3 is TGTGCCAGCAGCTTGCAGGGCGCCTACGAGCAGTACTTC. The chain uses TRBV5-4 and TRBJ2-7, with a weak D call TRBD1 (5 bases). CDR1 is SGHNT and CDR2 is YYREEE in the germline V gene (reference sequence). Deletions cut 1 base from V and 2 bases from J, with 7 bases between. This CDR3 has 13 residues.

CDR3 region: CASSVGGGALQSSYNEQFF. The CDR3 DNA follows: TGTGCCAGCAGCGTAGGCGGAGGGGCCCTTCAAAGCTCCTACAATGAGCAGTTCTTC. The chain uses TRBV9 and TRBJ2-1, with a weak D call TRBD2 (6 bases). Trimming removed 0 bases from V and 0 bases from J, with 19 bases in between. CDR1 and CDR2 (germline): SGDLS, YYNGEE. CDR3 length: 19 residues.

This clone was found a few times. For the CDR3, the DNA is TGTGCCAGCAGTTACTCTTCCGACAACACAGATACGCAGTATTTT. Its protein product is CASSYSSDNTDTQYF. The chain couples TRBV6-5 to TRBJ2-3; D uncertain. The V and J ends lost 0 bases and 2 bases respectively, with 9 bases between them. Germline assignment: CDR1 MNHEY and CDR2 SVGAGI. The CDR3 runs to 15 residues.

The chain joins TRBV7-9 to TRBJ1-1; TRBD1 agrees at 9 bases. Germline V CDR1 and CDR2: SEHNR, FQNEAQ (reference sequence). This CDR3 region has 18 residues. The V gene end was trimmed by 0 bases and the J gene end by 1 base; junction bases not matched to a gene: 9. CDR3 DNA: TGTGCCAGCAGCTTAGCGCGATATTGGACAGGGGAGAACACTGAAGCTTTCTTT. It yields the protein CASSLARYWTGENTEAFF.

The chain's CDR3 is CASRLSGTTSTDTQYF. CDR3 in DNA: TGTGCCAGCAGACTAAGCGGGACAACCTCCACAGATACGCAGTATTTT. The chain employs TRBV14 and TRBJ2-3; possible D gene TRBD2, 7 bases. The CDR3 runs 16 residues. Germline CDR1 reads SGHDN; CDR2 reads FVKESK. V was cut by 6 bases and J by 2 bases, with 18 bases left in between.

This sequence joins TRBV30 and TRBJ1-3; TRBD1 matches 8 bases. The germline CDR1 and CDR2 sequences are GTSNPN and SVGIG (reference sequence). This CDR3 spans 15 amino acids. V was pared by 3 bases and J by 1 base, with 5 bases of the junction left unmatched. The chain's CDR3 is CAWRLQGASGNTIYF. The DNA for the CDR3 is TGTGCCTGGAGACTCCAGGGGGCATCTGGAAACACCATATATTTT. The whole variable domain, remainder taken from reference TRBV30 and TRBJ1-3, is SQTIHQWPATLVQPVGSPLSLECTVEGTSNPNLYWYRQAAGRGLQLLFYSVGIGQISSEVPQNLSASRPQDRQFILSSKKLLLSDSGFYLCAWRLQGASGNTIYFGEGSWLTVV.

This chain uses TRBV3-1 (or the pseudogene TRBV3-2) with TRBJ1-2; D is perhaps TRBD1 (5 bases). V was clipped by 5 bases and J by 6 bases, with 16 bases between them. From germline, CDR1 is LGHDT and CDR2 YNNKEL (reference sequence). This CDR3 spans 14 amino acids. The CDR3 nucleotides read TGTGCCAGCAGCAACCCCCGGACAACGGATGGCTACACCTTC. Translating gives CASSNPRTTDGYTF.

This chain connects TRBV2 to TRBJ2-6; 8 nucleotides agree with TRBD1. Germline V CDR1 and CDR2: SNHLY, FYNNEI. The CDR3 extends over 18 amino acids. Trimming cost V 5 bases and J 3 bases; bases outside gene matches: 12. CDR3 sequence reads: CASSRETGALNGANVLTF. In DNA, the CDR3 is TGTGCCAGCAGTAGGGAGACAGGGGCTTTGAATGGGGCCAACGTCCTGACTTTC.

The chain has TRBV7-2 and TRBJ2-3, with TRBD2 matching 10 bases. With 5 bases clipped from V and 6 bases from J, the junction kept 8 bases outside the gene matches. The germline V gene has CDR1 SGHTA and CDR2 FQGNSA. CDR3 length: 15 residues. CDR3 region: CASSNKAGGPDTQYF. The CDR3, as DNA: TGTGCCAGCAGCAACAAAGCGGGAGGGCCTGATACGCAGTATTTT.

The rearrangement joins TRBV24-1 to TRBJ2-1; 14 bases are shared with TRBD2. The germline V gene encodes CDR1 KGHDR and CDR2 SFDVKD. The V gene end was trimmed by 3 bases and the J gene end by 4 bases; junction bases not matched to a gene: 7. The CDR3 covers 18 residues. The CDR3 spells CATSDLGTSGSLYNEQFF. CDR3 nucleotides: TGTGCCACCAGTGATCTAGGGACTAGCGGGAGTTTGTACAATGAGCAGTTCTTC.

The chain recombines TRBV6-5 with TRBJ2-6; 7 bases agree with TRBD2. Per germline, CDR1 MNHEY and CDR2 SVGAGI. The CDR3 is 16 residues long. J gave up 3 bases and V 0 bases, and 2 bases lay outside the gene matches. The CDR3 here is CASSYSAGVGANVLTF. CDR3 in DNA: TGTGCCAGCAGTTACTCGGCGGGGGTTGGGGCCAACGTCCTGACTTTC.

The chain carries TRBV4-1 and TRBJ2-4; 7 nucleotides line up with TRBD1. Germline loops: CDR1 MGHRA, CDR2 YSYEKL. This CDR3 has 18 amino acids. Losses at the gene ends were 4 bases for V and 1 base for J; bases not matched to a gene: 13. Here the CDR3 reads CASSPRDEGAPAKNIQYF. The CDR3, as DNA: TGCGCCAGCAGCCCCCGGGACGAGGGGGCGCCGGCCAAAAACATTCAGTACTTC.

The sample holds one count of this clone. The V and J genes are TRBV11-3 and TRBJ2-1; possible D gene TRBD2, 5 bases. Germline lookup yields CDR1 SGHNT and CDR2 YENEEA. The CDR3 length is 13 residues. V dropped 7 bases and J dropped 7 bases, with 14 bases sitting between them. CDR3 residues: CASMGNPGNEQFF. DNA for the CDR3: TGTGCCAGCATGGGTAACCCGGGGAATGAGCAGTTCTTC.

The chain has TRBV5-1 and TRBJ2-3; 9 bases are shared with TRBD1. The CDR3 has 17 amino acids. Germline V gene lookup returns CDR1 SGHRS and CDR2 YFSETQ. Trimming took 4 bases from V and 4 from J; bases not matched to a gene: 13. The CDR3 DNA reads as TGCGCCAGCAGCGCCCGAATCGGACAGGGGTTCGCAGATACGCAGTATTTT. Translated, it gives CASSARIGQGFADTQYF. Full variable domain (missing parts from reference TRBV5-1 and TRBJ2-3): KAGVTQTPRYLIKTRGQQVTLSCSPISGHRSVSWYQQTPGQGLQFLFEYFSETQRNKGNFPGRFSGRQFSNSRSEMNVSTLELGDSALYLCASSARIGQGFADTQYFGPGTRLTVL.

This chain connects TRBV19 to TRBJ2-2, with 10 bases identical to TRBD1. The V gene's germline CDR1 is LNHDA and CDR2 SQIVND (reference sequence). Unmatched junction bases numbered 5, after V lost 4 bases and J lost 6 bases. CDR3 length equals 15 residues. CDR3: CASSRDRGLAGELFF. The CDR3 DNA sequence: TGTGCCAGTAGTAGGGACAGGGGCCTGGCCGGGGAGCTGTTTTTT.

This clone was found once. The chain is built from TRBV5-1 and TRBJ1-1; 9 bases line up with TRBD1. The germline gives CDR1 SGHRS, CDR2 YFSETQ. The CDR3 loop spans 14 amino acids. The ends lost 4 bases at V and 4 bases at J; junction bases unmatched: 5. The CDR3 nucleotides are TGCGCCAGCAGCACCGGGGACAGGGCCACTGAAGCTTTCTTT. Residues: CASSTGDRATEAFF.

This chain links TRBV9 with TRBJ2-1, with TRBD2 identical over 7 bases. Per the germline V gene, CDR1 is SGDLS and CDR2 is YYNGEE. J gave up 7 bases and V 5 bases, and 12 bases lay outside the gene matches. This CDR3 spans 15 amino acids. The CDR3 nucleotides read TGTGCCAGCAGTCTGACTAGCATGGAGAAAAATGAGCAGTTCTTC. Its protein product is CASSLTSMEKNEQFF.

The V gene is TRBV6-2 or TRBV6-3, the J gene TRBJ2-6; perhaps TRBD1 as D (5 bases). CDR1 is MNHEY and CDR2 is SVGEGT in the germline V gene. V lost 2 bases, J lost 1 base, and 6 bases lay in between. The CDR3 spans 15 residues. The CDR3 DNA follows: TGTGCCAGCAGTTACGGGGCTTCTGGGGCCAACGTCCTGACTTTC. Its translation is CASSYGASGANVLTF.

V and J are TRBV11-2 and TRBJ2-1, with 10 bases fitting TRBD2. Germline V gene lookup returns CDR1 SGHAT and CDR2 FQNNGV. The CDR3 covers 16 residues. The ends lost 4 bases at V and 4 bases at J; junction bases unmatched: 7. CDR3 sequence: CASSSPSGGDYNEQFF. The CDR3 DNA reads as TGTGCCAGCAGCTCCCCTAGCGGGGGAGATTACAATGAGCAGTTCTTC.